The 24 T cell receptor beta chains below were found in one sample sequenced in a study of T cells in Graves' hyperthyroidism and ophthalmopathy. RNA transcripts provided the source from which TCR beta CDR3 regions were amplified. TCR CDR3 underwent first-round RT-PCR with the HTBI primer set. One entry per CDR3 protein results from TCRdb running MiXCR on the multiplex PCR reads. The table records 200,000 to 250,000 distinct CDR3 sequences, about a sixth of them present only once. Sequenced material: blood. The receptor source for this set is a woman aged 45-65 years with Graves' hyperthyroidism.

This clonotype came up many times. The chain carries TRBV9 and TRBJ1-1; weak D call: TRBD1 (6 bases). The germline V gene has CDR1 SGDLS and CDR2 YYNGEE. The CDR3 length is 15 residues. The V gene lost 3 bases and the J gene lost 4 bases, with 16 bases spanning the gap. The CDR3: CASSGTGLGATEAFF. The DNA of the CDR3 is TGTGCCAGCAGCGGAACAGGGTTGGGGGCCACTGAAGCTTTCTTT.

This clonotype showed up many times. V is TRBV19 and J is TRBJ2-5; 14 positions agree with TRBD2. Germline CDR1 LNHDA, CDR2 SQIVND (reference sequence). V lost 5 bases, J lost 5 bases, and 7 bases stayed unmatched. The CDR3 has 16 residues. The CDR3 sequence: CASSPAGLAGAETQYF. DNA of the CDR3: TGTGCCAGTAGTCCTGCGGGACTAGCGGGAGCTGAGACCCAGTACTTC.

At least ten counts were recorded for this clonotype. The rearrangement uses TRBV6-5 and TRBJ1-2, with 7 bases aligning to TRBD1. This CDR3 contains 16 residues. Germline V lookup: CDR1 MNHEY, CDR2 SVGAGI. J was trimmed by 5 bases and V by 0 bases; bases with no gene match: 9. CDR3 region: CASSYSSGTASYGYTF. The CDR3 region has the DNA TGTGCCAGCAGTTACTCGTCTGGGACAGCATCATATGGCTACACCTTC.

Ten or more counts support this clonotype. Here the CDR3 reads CASSDWDRTNEKLFF. The CDR3 DNA reads as TGTGCCAGCAGTGACTGGGACAGGACTAATGAAAAACTGTTTTTT. The V call is TRBV6-4, the J call TRBJ1-4, with 8 nucleotides matching TRBD1. Trimming removed 1 base from V and 2 bases from J; junction bases left unmatched: 0. The CDR3 runs 15 residues. Germline loops: CDR1 MRHNA, CDR2 SNTAGT.

The J gene is TRBJ1-3, the V gene TRBV6-1; 8 nucleotides line up with TRBD1. CDR1 is MNHNS, CDR2 SASEGT, per germline. V lost 2 bases, J lost 4 bases, and 4 bases stayed unmatched. This CDR3 has 15 residues. CDR3 in amino acids: CASSEPGTGGNTIYF. CDR3 DNA sequence: TGTGCCAGCAGTGAACCCGGGACAGGAGGAAACACCATATATTTT.

This clonotype occurred many times. The chain uses TRBV12-3 or TRBV12-4 and TRBJ1-6; weak D call: TRBD1 (6 bases). Trimming stripped 3 bases from V and 5 bases from J, with 8 bases between. This CDR3 is built from 14 residues. CDR3 sequence reads: CASSFSGDNSPLHF. In DNA form, the CDR3 reads TGTGCCAGCAGTTTTTCAGGGGATAATTCACCCCTCCACTTT.

This clonotype was picked up many times. The V gene is TRBV2, the J gene TRBJ2-5, with D possibly being TRBD1 (5 bases). Trimming left V 3 bases short and J 7 bases short, with 9 bases between. The CDR3 is made up of 12 amino acids. Per the germline V gene, CDR1 is SNHLY and CDR2 is FYNNEI. The CDR3 bases are TGTGCCAGCAGTGAGGACCAGGGGACCCAGTACTTC. Translating it yields CASSEDQGTQYF.

The V gene is TRBV7-9, the J gene TRBJ2-5, with D perhaps being TRBD1 or TRBD2 (6 bases each). The germline V and J ends were trimmed by 5 bases and 5 bases, with 15 bases remaining between them. The CDR3 loop spans 14 amino acids. Per germline, CDR1 SEHNR and CDR2 FQNEAQ (reference sequence). The CDR3 is CASSKWGAGETQYF. For the CDR3, the DNA is TGTGCCAGCAGCAAGTGGGGGGCCGGGGAGACCCAGTACTTC.

This clonotype was counted many times. The rearrangement uses TRBV29-1 and TRBJ2-7; D gene ambiguous. Per the germline V gene, CDR1 is SQVTM and CDR2 is ANQGSEA. The CDR3 contains 12 residues. V lost 5 bases to trimming and J lost 7 bases, with 15 bases between them. CDR3 sequence reads: CSVSYGPWEQYF. The CDR3 nucleotides are TGCAGCGTTAGCTACGGGCCGTGGGAGCAGTACTTC.

Many counts were recorded for this clonotype. The J gene is TRBJ2-2, the V gene TRBV12-3 or TRBV12-4; 11 bases align to TRBD1. This CDR3 contains 15 residues. After removal of 6 bases from V and 4 bases from J, the junction contained 4 bases not matched to a gene. The CDR3 region has the DNA TGTGCCAGCAGGGATGGGACAGGGGGCACCGGGGAGCTGTTTTTT. Translating gives CASRDGTGGTGELFF.

The V and J genes are TRBV7-9 and TRBJ2-7, with TRBD1 as a possible D gene (5 bases). Germline CDR1 SEHNR, CDR2 FQNEAQ (reference sequence). The CDR3 sequence is 13 residues long. Trimming left V 1 base short and J 3 bases short, with 7 bases between. The CDR3 DNA reads TGTGCCAGCAGCTTAGAAGACAGCTACGAGCAGTACTTC. It specifies CASSLEDSYEQYF.

This chain connects TRBV12-3 or TRBV12-4 to TRBJ1-2; the D gene is possibly TRBD1 (6 bases). Deletions cut 11 bases from V and 8 bases from J, with 24 bases between. CDR3 size: 14 residues. This CDR3 reads CASQTGGGAKGYTF. The CDR3 nucleotides are TGTGCCTCGCAGACTGGGGGGGGCGCGAAGGGCTACACCTTC.

The CDR3 DNA follows: TGTGCCAGCAGCTTTTCGGGGGGCTTGAACACTGAAGCTTTCTTT. Its protein is CASSFSGGLNTEAFF. The V and J genes are TRBV5-5 and TRBJ1-1; a possible D gene is TRBD1 (6 bases). The CDR3 spans 15 residues. Trimming cost V 2 bases and J 0 bases, with 11 bases left between them. Germline CDR1 is SGHKS and CDR2 is YYEKEE (reference sequence).

This clonotype came up a few times. The V gene is TRBV6-5, the J gene TRBJ1-2, with TRBD1 matching 9 bases. J lost 5 bases, V lost 2 bases, and 6 bases had no gene match. Germline loops: CDR1 MNHEY, CDR2 SVGAGI. This CDR3 is built from 15 residues. Here the CDR3 DNA reads TGTGCCAGCAGTTACCTTGACAGGGGGGAATATGGCTACACCTTC. Translating gives CASSYLDRGEYGYTF.

A note on this clonotype: A much more abundant neighbour one base away suggests this may be a read error. The chain is built from TRBV7-9 and TRBJ2-1, with no clear D. Germline CDR1 is SEHNR and CDR2 is FQNEAQ (reference sequence). The CDR3 runs 12 residues. V shed 5 bases and J shed 2 bases, with 4 bases lying between them. The CDR3 sequence is CASSDPYNEQFF. Written as DNA, the CDR3 is TGTGCCAGCAGCGACCCCTACAATGAGCAGTTCTTC.

This clonotype showed up just a few times. CDR3 DNA: TGTGCCAGCATTGCTACGGTCATGGGGAACTATGGCTACACCTTC. This gives the protein CASIATVMGNYGYTF. The chain links TRBV6-1 to TRBJ1-2; D call uncertain. Germline loops: CDR1 MNHNS, CDR2 SASEGT. V shed 7 bases and J shed 2 bases, with 17 bases lying between them. This CDR3 region has 15 residues.

This clonotype appeared many times. The V call is TRBV9, the J call TRBJ2-5, with D tentatively TRBD1 (5 bases). CDR1 is SGDLS and CDR2 is YYNGEE in the germline V gene. Trimming pared 0 bases from V and 2 bases from J, leaving 5 bases between. This CDR3 is 13 amino acids long. In nucleotides, the CDR3 is TGTGCCAGCAGCGTAGCAGGGCAAGAGACCCAGTACTTC. Protein sequence: CASSVAGQETQYF.

This clonotype was observed at least ten times. The chain joins TRBV6-1 to TRBJ1-1; no clear D. V was pared by 5 bases and J by 3 bases, with 10 bases between. Germline V gives CDR1 MNHNS, CDR2 SASEGT. There are 13 residues in the CDR3. Written as DNA, the CDR3 is TGTGCCAGCAGTTTCGGGCTGGACACTGAAGCTTTCTTT. This sequence encodes CASSFGLDTEAFF.

This clonotype showed up many times. The gene calls are TRBV20-1 and TRBJ1-1; TRBD1 matches at 9 bases. Per germline, CDR1 DFQATT and CDR2 SNEGSKA (reference sequence). CDR3 length: 12 amino acids. V gave up 6 bases and J gave up 11 bases; unmatched junction bases: 10. The CDR3 region has the DNA TGCAGTGCCCCCGGGACAGGGTTATCGGCTTTCTTT. It translates to CSAPGTGLSAFF.

Many counts were recorded for this clonotype. This chain joins TRBV12-3 or TRBV12-4 and TRBJ2-1; no firm D call. V dropped 4 bases and J dropped 5 bases, with 12 bases sitting between them. This CDR3 comprises 14 residues. The DNA of the CDR3 is TGTGCCAGCAGTTGGCCTGGGCGGAACAATGAGCAGTTCTTC. This gives the protein CASSWPGRNNEQFF.

The chain employs TRBV12-3 or TRBV12-4 and TRBJ2-7; 8 bases match TRBD1. V dropped 5 bases and J dropped 5; count of bases not matched to a gene: 8. CDR3 size: 14 residues. CDR3 residues: CASSVRTGNDEQYF. DNA for the CDR3: TGTGCCAGCAGTGTAAGGACAGGGAATGACGAGCAGTACTTC.

This clonotype appeared a few times. The chain has TRBV19 and TRBJ1-1; no firm D call. Trimming took off 7 bases at V and 5 bases at J, with 8 bases between the two ends. The CDR3 covers 11 residues. Germline loops: CDR1 LNHDA, CDR2 SQIVND (reference sequence). The CDR3 sequence is CASMDRTEAFF. The CDR3, as DNA: TGTGCCAGTATGGACCGAACTGAAGCTTTCTTT.

This clonotype was detected ten times or more. This chain links TRBV5-6 with TRBJ1-2; 8 nucleotides align to TRBD1. CDR1 and CDR2 from the germline V gene are SGHDT and YYEEEE. The CDR3 is 14 amino acids. V lost 4 bases and J lost 4; bases outside the gene matches: 6. The CDR3 here is CASSGVTGGYGYTF. The CDR3 DNA reads as TGTGCCAGCAGCGGGGTCACAGGGGGCTATGGCTACACCTTC.

The CDR3 DNA is TGTGCCAGCAGCGTATCTGGGCGGGAGGGTCAGCCCCAGCATTTT. Encoded protein: CASSVSGREGQPQHF. The chain is built from TRBV9 and TRBJ1-5; D is unresolved. Looked up from germline, CDR1 is SGDLS and CDR2 is YYNGEE. Trimming left V 1 base short and J 6 bases short, with 14 bases between. This CDR3 comprises 15 residues.